The clone carrying this T cell receptor beta chain was found a few times. The data belong to a study of blood T cell repertoires in COVID-19. Across the whole study: There were acute and convalescent COVID-19 samples, and they came from the United States, Italy and Spain.

CDR3 length: 13 amino acids. Trimming cost V 2 bases and J 7 bases, with 14 bases left between them. CDR1 and CDR2 (germline): GTSNPN, SVGIG (reference sequence). The assay was immunoSEQ multiplex PCR, and TCRdb's table has in-frame clones only and misses some. The top ten hold 6.5% to 9% of the sample, which has about 210,000 clones, approximately 84% seen once. The chain employs TRBV30 and TRBJ1-1; D unresolved. Sequencing was performed on peripheral blood. The sequence derives from a woman aged 45-60 years with active or convalescent COVID-19. The CDR3 bases are TGTGCCTGGAGTACGGGAAAAAAAATTGAAGCTTTCTTT. Translating gives CAWSTGKKIEAFF. The full variable domain, completed using reference TRBV30 and TRBJ1-1, is SQTIHQWPATLVQPVGSPLSLECTVEGTSNPNLYWYRQAAGRGLQLLFYSVGIGQISSEVPQNLSASRPQDRQFILSSKKLLLSDSGFYLCAWSTGKKIEAFFGQGTRLTVV.